This T cell receptor (beta chain) emerged from a study of blood T cell repertoires in COVID-19 (dated by TCRdb to about 2020). For context, the study as a whole: Samples covering the acute and convalescent phases of COVID-19 were provided by collaborators in the United States, Italy and Spain. The samples were drawn from the first 160 participants of the ongoing ImmuneRACE study and from 950 to 1,500 subjects provided by 6 global collaborators. The dataset comprised deeply sampled blood TCRbeta repertoires from subjects exposed to, actively infected with, or recovered from COVID-19. The material from the prospective study consisted of cDNA or gDNA derived from T cells, B-cell-depleted T cells, or PBMCs. The repertoires were released in a freely available public database intended as a resource for research on the immune response to SARS-CoV-2. Where available, HLA class I and class II types were taken from metadata supplied by the sample provider and were not determined by assay-based typing. Nearly every sample came with metadata listing a de-identified subject ID, COVID-19 status, age in years and sex. What the work shows at the level of the full study, not this receptor alone: The amount of clinical and demographic metadata varied by source and participant and was provided uncurated.

TCRbeta CDR3 regions were amplified from genomic DNA by means of the immunoSEQ Assay, a bias-controlled multiplex PCR. The source study handled its data this way. The number of nucleated cells in each sample was estimated by amplification of reference gene primers within the assay. To quantify the absolute abundance of each unique TCRbeta CDR3 rearrangement, sequence reads were collapsed and filtered. For each sample, productive Simpson clonality was calculated by taking the square root of Simpson's diversity index across productive rearrangements. TCRdb took over this immuneACCESS table, retaining in-frame rearrangements with V and J assigned. Such tables are incomplete; in checked studies, under half of the missing clones stem from an unresolved V gene, and the remainder is unexplained. The DNA gave D and trimming, while V, J and clone size come from that table. Across this sample there are around 120,000 clones, with approximately 90% seen only once. Less than 2% of the sample is taken by the ten largest.

Whole blood was collected in K2EDTA tubes by collaborating institutions according to the institutions' own protocols. Collaborator samples were shipped for TCRbeta analysis as frozen whole blood, isolated PBMCs, or DNA extracted from either sample type. Regarding this clone: Its antigen is unknown. The sample holds no much larger clone one base away, and base qualities are not on file.

The CDR3 covers 15 residues, taking in both the cysteine and the phenylalanine. This entry keeps only the CDR3 DNA: 45 bases, framed from base 1. Trimming costs V 5 bases and J 2 bases, and their ends lie 15 bases apart. The germline V gene (reference sequence) gives CDR1 as LNHDA and CDR2 as SQIVND. The TCR was taken from a human donor in a cohort sampled during active COVID-19. The sequence joins TRBV19 to TRBJ2-5; the D gene is perhaps TRBD2, on 5 matching bases. The material sequenced was peripheral blood. This receptor carries the CDR3 CASSVYFRRQETQYF. The sequenced DNA is TGTGCCAGTAGTGTCTATTTCCGGAGGCAAGAGACCCAGTACTTC.